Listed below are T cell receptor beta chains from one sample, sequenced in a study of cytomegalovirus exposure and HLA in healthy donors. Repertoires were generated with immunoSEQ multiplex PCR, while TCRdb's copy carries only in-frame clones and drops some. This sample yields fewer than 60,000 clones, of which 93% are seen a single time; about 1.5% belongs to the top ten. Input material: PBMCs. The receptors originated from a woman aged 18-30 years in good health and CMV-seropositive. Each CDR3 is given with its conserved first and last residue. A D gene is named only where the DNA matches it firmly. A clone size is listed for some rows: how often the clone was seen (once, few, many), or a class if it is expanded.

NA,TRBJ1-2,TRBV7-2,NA,TGTGCCAGCAGCTCGCAACTTAACTATGGCTACACCTTC,CASSSQLNYGYTF
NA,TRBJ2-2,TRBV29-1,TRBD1,TGCAGCGTATGGACAGGGGCGAACACCGGGGAGCTGTTTTTT,CSVWTGANTGELFF
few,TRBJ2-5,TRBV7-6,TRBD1,TGTGCCAGCAGCCAGGGACAGGGGGGTGCGGCGGCCCAGTACTTC,CASSQGQGGAAAQYF
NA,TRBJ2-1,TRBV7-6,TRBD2,TGTGCCAGCAGCATCCCAAGCGGGGGGGCCTACAATGAGCAGTTCTTC,CASSIPSGGAYNEQFF
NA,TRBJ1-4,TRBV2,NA,TGTGCCAGCAGACCAAGGGCAGGGATGACTAATGAAAAACTGTTTTTT,CASRPRAGMTNEKLFF
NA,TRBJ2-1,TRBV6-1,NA,TGTGCCAGCAGTGAAGGTACCCCCTCGCTGGGGCCCTACAATGAGCAGTTCTTC,CASSEGTPSLGPYNEQFF
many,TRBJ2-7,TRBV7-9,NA,TGTGCCAGCAGCTTAGCGATTGGGGTCCCGGGGAACTACGAGCAGTACTTC,CASSLAIGVPGNYEQYF
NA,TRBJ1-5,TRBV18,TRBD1,TGTGCCAGCTCACTCAGCGGACAGGGAAGCAATCAGCCCCAGCATTTT,CASSLSGQGSNQPQHF
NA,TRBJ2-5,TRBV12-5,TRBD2,TGTGCTAGTGGTTTGAGGCGGGGGGGCCAGGAGACCCAGTACTTC,CASGLRRGGQETQYF
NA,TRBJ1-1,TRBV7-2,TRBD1,TGTGCCAGCAGCGGGACAGAGACGAACACTGAAGCTTTCTTT,CASSGTETNTEAFF
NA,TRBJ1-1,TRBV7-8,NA,TGTGCCAGCTTCGGCGGGGGGAACACTGAAGCTTTCTTT,CASFGGGNTEAFF
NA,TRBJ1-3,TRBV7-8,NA,TGTGCCAGCAGCTTAGGAAGGGGAAGGTCTGGAAACACCATATATTTT,CASSLGRGRSGNTIYF
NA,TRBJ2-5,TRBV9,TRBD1,TGTGCCAGCAGCGTAGAACAGGGGGCTTTTGAGACCCAGTACTTC,CASSVEQGAFETQYF
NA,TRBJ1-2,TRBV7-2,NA,TGTGCCAGCAGCGCGGACGGAGGGTTCTATGGCTACACCTTC,CASSADGGFYGYTF
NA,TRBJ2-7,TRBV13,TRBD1,TGTGCCAGCAGCTTAGGGACAGGGGCGAATGAGCAGTACTTC,CASSLGTGANEQYF
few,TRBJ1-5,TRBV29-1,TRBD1,TGCAGCGTTGGGACAGGGGAGAATCAGCCCCAGCATTTT,CSVGTGENQPQHF
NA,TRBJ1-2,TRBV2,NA,TGTGCCAGCAGCAGGGGTGGCTACACCTTC,CASSRGGYTF
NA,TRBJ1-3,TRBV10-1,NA,TGCGCCAGCAGTGAAGGGAGACCCGGCGGAAACACCATATATTTT,CASSEGRPGGNTIYF
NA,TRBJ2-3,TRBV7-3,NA,TGTGCCAGCAGCCCCACAGGGGACTCCACAGATACGCAGTATTTT,CASSPTGDSTDTQYF
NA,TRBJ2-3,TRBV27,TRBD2,TGTGCCAGCTGGGACCGACGCGGACTAGCGGGGGGGGGCGGGCAGTATTTT,CASWDRRGLAGGGGQYF
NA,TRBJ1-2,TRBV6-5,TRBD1,TGTGCCAGCAGTTCCGGGACAGCGGAACTTTTCTATGGCTACACCTTC,CASSSGTAELFYGYTF
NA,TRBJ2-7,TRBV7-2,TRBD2,TGTGCCAGCAGCTTAGCGCTCAGCGGGGGCCGTAGCTCCTACGAGCAGTACTTC,CASSLALSGGRSSYEQYF
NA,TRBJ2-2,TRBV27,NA,TGTGCCAGCAGTTTATCGCGGGGGGAGCTGTTTTTT,CASSLSRGELFF
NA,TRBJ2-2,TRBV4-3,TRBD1,TGCGCCAGCAGCCAACTTACAGGGGCTAACACCGGGGAGCTGTTTTTT,CASSQLTGANTGELFF
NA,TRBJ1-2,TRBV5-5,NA,TGTGCCAGCAGCTTGTCGGGGGATGGTGGCTACACCTTC,CASSLSGDGGYTF
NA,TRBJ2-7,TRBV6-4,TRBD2,TGTGCCAGCAGTGAAGCTAGCGGGTCGGATGAGCAGTACTTC,CASSEASGSDEQYF
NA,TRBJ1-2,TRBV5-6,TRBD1,TGTGCCAGCAGCTTGTTTTGGGGGACAGGGCCCAACTATGGCTACACCTTC,CASSLFWGTGPNYGYTF
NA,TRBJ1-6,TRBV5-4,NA,TGTGCCAGCAGCTTGATCACAGGGACACCCCTCCACTTT,CASSLITGTPLHF
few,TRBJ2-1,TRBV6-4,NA,TGTGCCAGCAGTGACTCTGCCAGTGGTAGGGACATCAATGAGCAGTTCTTC,CASSDSASGRDINEQFF
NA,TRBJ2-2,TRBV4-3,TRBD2,TGCGCCAGCAGCCAAGATCCTAGCGGGGAAACCGGGGAGCTGTTTTTT,CASSQDPSGETGELFF
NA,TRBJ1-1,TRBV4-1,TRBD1,TGCGCCAGCAGCCAATTCTGGACAGGGGGAGCAGGGGGGGTGAACACTGAAGCTTTCTTT,CASSQFWTGGAGGVNTEAFF
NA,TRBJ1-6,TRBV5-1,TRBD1,TGCGCCAGCAGCCCCGACAGGGGGATAAGGAATTCACCCCTCCACTTT,CASSPDRGIRNSPLHF
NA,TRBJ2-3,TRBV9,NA,TGTGCCAGCAGCGTAGCCCCGAGCGCCCCAACAGATACGCAGTATTTT,CASSVAPSAPTDTQYF
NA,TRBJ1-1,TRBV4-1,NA,TGCGCCAGCAGCCATTTGGGGCGGTCCAGGACAGTGAACACTGAAGCTTTCTTT,CASSHLGRSRTVNTEAFF
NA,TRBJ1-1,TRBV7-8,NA,TGTGCCAGCAGCTTAGTAGAGGGAGGGAACACTGAAGCTTTCTTT,CASSLVEGGNTEAFF
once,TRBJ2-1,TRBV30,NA,TGTGCCTGGAGTGTAAAGGGGCTGAATGAGCAGTTCTTC,CAWSVKGLNEQFF
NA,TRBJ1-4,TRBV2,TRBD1,TGTGCCAGCAGAAAACAGGGGTCTTTCCTCAATGAAAAACTGTTTTTT,CASRKQGSFLNEKLFF
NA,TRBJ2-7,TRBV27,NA,TGTGCCAGCAGTTTTGGCGGAAACTCCTACGAGCAGTACTTC,CASSFGGNSYEQYF
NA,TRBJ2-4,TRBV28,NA,TGTGCCAGCAGTCCTCTAGAACCCCTAGCCAAAAACATTCAGTACTTC,CASSPLEPLAKNIQYF
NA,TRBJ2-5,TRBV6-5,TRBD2,TGTGCCAGCCGGGAGGGAACCCGGGGCCCCCGGACCCAGTACTTC,CASREGTRGPRTQYF
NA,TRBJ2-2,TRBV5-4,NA,TGTGCCAGCAGTTACTACAGGGACGGGGAGCTGTTTTTT,CASSYYRDGELFF
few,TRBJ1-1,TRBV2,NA,TGTGCCAGCAAACTCATGAACACTGAAGCTTTCTTT,CASKLMNTEAFF
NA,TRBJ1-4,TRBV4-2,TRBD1,TGTGCCAGCAGCCTCAACAGGGGGTTAGTGGAAAAACTGTTTTTT,CASSLNRGLVEKLFF
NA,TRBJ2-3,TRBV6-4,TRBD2,TGTGCCAGCAGTGTAGCGGGGGCTGCCACAGATACGCAGTATTTT,CASSVAGAATDTQYF
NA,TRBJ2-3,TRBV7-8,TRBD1,TGTGCCAGCAGCTTAGTTTCCAGGGGGCTGACAGATACGCAGTATTTT,CASSLVSRGLTDTQYF
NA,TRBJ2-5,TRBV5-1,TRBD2,TGCGCCAGCAGCTTGACTAGCGGGGGGGGGACCCAGTACTTC,CASSLTSGGGTQYF
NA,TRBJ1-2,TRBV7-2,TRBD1,TGTGCCAGCAGTCCACCAAGGGGGCCCGGCTACACCTTC,CASSPPRGPGYTF
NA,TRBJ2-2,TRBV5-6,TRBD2,TGTGCCAGCTGCCGGGACTACAAGGGCGGGGAGCTGTTTTTT,CASCRDYKGGELFF